This T cell receptor beta chain was recorded in a study of T cells after yellow fever vaccination (dated by TCRdb to between 2019 and 2020). Turning to the overall study: The SMART-Seq v4 Ultra Low Input RNA kit was used to prepare libraries from fractions with low cell numbers. To track T-cell clones before and after primary and booster YFV17D yellow fever vaccination, bulk TCR alpha and beta repertoires were sequenced longitudinally. The cohort comprised two healthy male donors, one aged 18 to 29 and one aged 30 to 40 years. Blood was drawn at multiple timepoints before and after primary and secondary immunization, with bulk PBMC replicates and cell subsets isolated.

TCR cDNA was made using 5'RACE template switching, a step that added a universal primer site and unique molecular identifiers. Priming for cDNA synthesis came from both the TCR alpha and TCR beta constant segments. Two PCR steps were used to amplify libraries, with sample barcodes and sequencing adapters being added in the second step. Libraries were sequenced on Illumina HiSeq 2500 (2x100 bp) or NovaSeq (2x150 bp). For the original study's pipeline: Reads were demultiplexed and collapsed into UMI consensus sequences with MIGEC, and V(D)J alignment was performed with MiXCR. Using edgeR on replicate PBMC samples, clonotypes were called vaccine-responding if FDR was below 0.01 and the log2 fold change was above 5 up to day 15. Each bulk clonotype was labeled CD4 or CD8 based on which sequenced repertoire, CD4 or CD8, contained the clonotype at higher abundance. TCRdb itself trimmed the public reads at Q25 with fastp, ran MiXCR and retained productive beta chains. Entries that share a CDR3 protein sequence are merged under the most common genes and DNA. The V and J calls and clone size are TCRdb's, not the authors'. The sample table holds 450,000 to 550,000 distinct CDR3 sequences, of which 21% were seen once. The ten largest clones add up to around 17% of the sample.

Results and caveats for the whole study, not just this receptor: Most clones expanded after primary vaccination (96% of CD4 and 88% of CD8) were re-detected after the booster, suggesting that broad memory maintenance occurred. Because abundant contaminating clonotypes from the bulk population could be contained in FACS-sorted repertoires, computational filtering was required. Only two donors were included in the study, so the extent to which the findings can be generalized is limited. Compared with the primary T-cell response, the secondary T-cell response was weaker but faster, peaking on day 5 rather than day 15. A small share of clonotypes was detected in both CD4 and CD8 compartments, with the overlap likely arising from convergent recombination.

The treatment or condition label, as the study defines it: live attenuated yellow fever vaccine strain. At every blood-draw timepoint, two biological replicates of bulk PBMCs were collected. A standard Ficoll-Paque protocol was used to isolate PBMCs from peripheral blood. TriZol was used to extract RNA from bulk PBMCs, CD4 and CD8 fractions, and dextramer-positive and dextramer-negative fractions. At the junction V is shortened by 8 bases and J by 3 bases, with 14 bases in between. The germline V gene (reference sequence) sets CDR1 to GTSNPN and CDR2 to SVGIG. Including the terminal cysteine and phenylalanine, the CDR3 comprises 14 residues. The entry retains the CDR3 DNA only, 42 bases that are in frame from base 1. On this clonotype itself: Its cognate antigen has yet to be identified. There are no base qualities to consult, and no much larger clone falls within one base.

The sequence came from a man aged 18 to 29 who received the YFV17D yellow fever vaccine. The sequence joins TRBV30 to TRBJ2-6; perhaps TRBD1 is the D gene, with 6 bases matching. This material consisted of PBMCs, taken less than 25 days after the first yellow fever vaccination. The nucleotides are TGTGCCAGAACCCGGACAGATGGGGCCAACGTCCTGACTTTC. Protein translation: CARTRTDGANVLTF.